Each of the 16 T cell receptor beta chains below was sequenced from the same sample in a study of cytomegalovirus exposure and HLA in healthy donors. This PCR relied on a set of 60 Vbeta primers and 13 Jbeta primers. Only in-frame clones appear in the TCRdb table, and some are missing; sequencing was by immunoSEQ multiplex PCR. Found here are approximately 150,000 clones, roughly 85% of them singletons; the top ten hold roughly 1.3%. The sequenced material came from PBMCs. The receptor set was obtained from a woman aged 45-65 years in good health and CMV-seronegative.

The chain employs TRBV10-3 and TRBJ1-2; D gene uncertain. Germline-derived CDR1 and CDR2 are ENHRY and SYGVKD. Deletions cut 8 bases from V and 5 bases from J, with 12 bases between. The CDR3 totals 12 residues. CDR3 DNA sequence: TGTGCCATCGGCCCAGATACGTATGGCTACACCTTC. It yields the protein CAIGPDTYGYTF.

This chain connects TRBV29-1 to TRBJ2-7; D not resolved. From germline, CDR1 is SQVTM and CDR2 ANQGSEA. This CDR3 spans 11 amino acids. Trimming cost V 6 bases and J 0 bases, with 6 bases left between them. CDR3 in amino acids: CSVRSSYEQYF. The CDR3 DNA is TGCAGCGTCCGGTCCTCCTACGAGCAGTACTTC.

This clone turned up a few times. The V and J genes are TRBV2 and TRBJ1-2; the D gene is possibly TRBD1 (5 bases). This CDR3 spans 14 amino acids. CDR1 and CDR2 (germline): SNHLY, FYNNEI. The V and J ends lost 6 bases and 1 base respectively, with 12 bases between them. The chain's CDR3 is CASRGEDVNYGYTF. The CDR3 DNA follows: TGTGCCAGCAGGGGGGAGGACGTTAACTATGGCTACACCTTC.

This clone is a singleton in its sample. The chain carries TRBV5-1 and TRBJ2-5; TRBD1 matches at 8 bases. Looked up from germline, CDR1 is SGHRS and CDR2 is YFSETQ. Trimming cost V 3 bases and J 5 bases; bases outside gene matches: 6. The CDR3 covers 14 residues. The CDR3, as DNA: TGCGCCAGCAGCTCCCTGACAGGGGCCGAGACCCAGTACTTC. It codes for CASSSLTGAETQYF.

This chain joins TRBV19 and TRBJ2-7; D is unclear. The CDR3 loop spans 13 amino acids. Looked up from germline, CDR1 is LNHDA and CDR2 is SQIVND (reference sequence). Trimming took 3 bases from V and 3 from J, leaving 9 bases between them. CDR3 bases: TGTGCCAGTAGTATCCAGGTTTTCTACGAGCAGTACTTC. This codes for CASSIQVFYEQYF.

This sequence joins TRBV5-1 and TRBJ1-2; TRBD1 is a possible D gene (5 bases). This CDR3 has 14 amino acids. The germline CDR1 and CDR2 sequences are SGHRS and YFSETQ. V lost 4 bases and J lost 4, with 14 bases in between. The CDR3: CASSVQVGSYGYTF. CDR3 in DNA: TGCGCCAGCAGCGTACAGGTGGGAAGCTATGGCTACACCTTC.

This clone was observed a handful of times. The rearrangement joins TRBV7-2 to TRBJ2-3, with D tentatively TRBD2 (6 bases). Germline V CDR1 and CDR2: SGHTA, FQGNSA. V was pared by 1 base and J by 2 bases, with 10 bases between. This CDR3 is 15 amino acids long. The CDR3 loop is CASSLVGGSTDTQYF. CDR3 DNA sequence: TGTGCCAGCAGCTTAGTTGGGGGGTCCACAGATACGCAGTATTTT.

The CDR3 sequence is CASNIPRGANVLTF. The CDR3 nucleotides are TGTGCCAGCAACATCCCCCGAGGGGCCAACGTCCTGACTTTC. The V and J genes are TRBV6-6 and TRBJ2-6; no reliable D call. In germline, CDR1 is MNHNY, CDR2 SVGAGI (reference sequence). V was shortened by 7 bases and J by 4 bases, with 11 bases between the two germline ends. The CDR3 spans 14 residues.

The chain combines TRBV7-9 with TRBJ1-2, with 8 bases that match TRBD1. The ends lost 1 base at V and 4 bases at J; junction bases unmatched: 8. Germline V gene sequence: CDR1 SEHNR, CDR2 FQNEAQ (reference sequence). CDR3 size: 16 residues. CDR3 DNA sequence: TGTGCCAGCAGCTTAGTAAGGACAGGGTACGCCTATGGCTACACCTTC. This sequence encodes CASSLVRTGYAYGYTF. Supplemented by reference TRBV7-9 and TRBJ1-2, the full variable domain reads DTGVSQNPRHKITKRGQNVTFRCDPISEHNRLYWYRQTLGQGPEFLTYFQNEAQLEKSRLLSDRFSAERPKGSFSTLEIQRTEQGDSAMYLCASSLVRTGYAYGYTFGSGTRLTVV.

CDR3: CASSPAGGLYEQYF. CDR3 DNA: TGCGCCAGCAGCCCAGCGGGAGGGCTCTACGAGCAGTACTTC. The rearrangement uses TRBV5-1 and TRBJ2-7; 10 nucleotides align to TRBD2. Trimming at V came to 4 bases and at J to 3 bases, leaving 4 bases not matched to a gene. Germline V lookup: CDR1 SGHRS, CDR2 YFSETQ. The CDR3 covers 14 residues.

The gene calls are TRBV28 and TRBJ1-4; tentatively, D is TRBD1 (5 bases). The CDR3 covers 15 residues. With 3 bases removed from V and 5 bases from J, the gap between germline ends came to 13 bases. Germline values: CDR1 MDHEN, CDR2 SYDVKM. CDR3 sequence: CASSLAGDRNEKLFF. The CDR3 DNA follows: TGTGCCAGCAGTTTGGCGGGGGATCGGAATGAAAAACTGTTTTTT.

This chain joins TRBV6-6 and TRBJ2-7; possibly TRBD2 for D (6 bases). Trimming cost V 6 bases and J 0 bases, with 12 bases left between them. Germline V gene data show CDR1 as MNHNY and CDR2 as SVGAGI (reference sequence). This CDR3 region has 14 residues. The CDR3 loop is CASSSAGSSYEQYF. The CDR3 DNA sequence: TGTGCCAGCAGCAGCGCGGGGAGCTCCTACGAGCAGTACTTC.

The CDR3 DNA reads TGTGCCATCGGGCAGGGGCCGAACACAGATACGCAGTATTTT. Translation gives CAIGQGPNTDTQYF. The chain couples TRBV10-3 to TRBJ2-3, with D perhaps matching TRBD1 (6 bases). Trimming shortened V by 8 bases and J by 2 bases, and 14 bases separated the two germline ends. The germline V gene encodes CDR1 ENHRY and CDR2 SYGVKD. This CDR3 is built from 14 residues.

The chain employs TRBV27 and TRBJ2-7, with 8 nucleotides matching TRBD2. Per the germline V gene, CDR1 is MNHEY and CDR2 is SMNVEV (reference sequence). Unmatched junction bases numbered 13, after V lost 3 bases and J lost 6 bases. This CDR3 contains 16 residues. The CDR3 sequence: CASSLNFYGTSSEQYF. The CDR3 DNA reads TGTGCCAGCAGTTTGAATTTTTACGGGACTAGTTCCGAGCAGTACTTC.

This clone appeared a few times. The V gene is TRBV18, the J gene TRBJ1-1; 12 positions agree with TRBD1. The junction had 11 bases not matched to a gene; V was cut back by 2 bases and J by 7 bases. This CDR3 is built from 17 residues. In germline, CDR1 is KGHSH, CDR2 LQKENI. Written as DNA, the CDR3 is TGTGCCAGCTCACCATCCGGGGGGACAGGGGGCATCGGTGAAGCTTTCTTT. Translation: CASSPSGGTGGIGEAFF.

The V and J genes are TRBV7-2 and TRBJ2-3; 10 nucleotides agree with TRBD1. Trimming removed 1 base from V and 0 bases from J; junction bases left unmatched: 4. CDR1 is SGHTA, CDR2 FQGNSA, per germline. The CDR3 totals 17 residues. In DNA, the CDR3 is TGTGCCAGCAGCTTAGTTTTGGGACAGGGGAGCACAGATACGCAGTATTTT. It encodes CASSLVLGQGSTDTQYF.